The entry below describes one T cell receptor (beta chain). Its antigen is not identified. The data were obtained in a study of Graves' ophthalmopathy and Graves' hyperthyroidism. Broader study findings: Blood also carried most expanded thyroid clonotypes exceeding 0.001 frequency. In predicting ophthalmopathy progression, the model reached roughly 69% sensitivity and 72.22% specificity. A model of 13 signatures distinguished ophthalmopathy from stable hyperthyroidism at under 90% sensitivity and roughly 81% specificity.

CDR3 length: 14 residues. CDR1 and CDR2 (germline): SQVTM, ANQGSEA. Trimming removed 6 bases from V and 2 bases from J, with 16 bases in between. Amplification targeted the TCR beta CDR3 regions, with RNA transcripts as the source material. Scientists carried out first-round RT-PCR using HTBI primers and then a second-round multiplex PCR. MiXCR was run by TCRdb on the multiplex PCR reads, yielding one entry per CDR3 protein. This sample yields roughly 1.1 million distinct CDR3 sequences, of which 35% to 45% are seen a single time; 11% belongs to the top ten. Clinical symptoms, serum thyroxine, TRAb, thyroid ultrasound and orbital computed tomography were relied on for diagnosis.

The source material was peripheral blood or thyroid tissue (not recorded which). The clonotype comes from an adult man with Graves' hyperthyroidism. V usage is TRBV29-1 and J usage is TRBJ2-5; the D is unclear. The CDR3 DNA sequence: TGCAGCGTGACCGACCTGACCGGGCAAGAGACCCAGTACTTC. It translates to CSVTDLTGQETQYF.